This T cell receptor (beta chain) was identified in a study of T-cell reconstitution after alpha-beta-depleted transplantation in children. Findings of the study overall: Reportedly, roughly two months post-transplant, alpha-beta T cells arose from several hundred expanded graft clones. Newly produced T cells mostly accounted for T-cell counts and diversity one year post-transplant. TCRbeta diversity was high at day 60 in some patients (a result of surviving recipient T cells and thymic progenitors).

Unique molecular identifiers featured in how the TCRbeta library was prepared. TCRdb re-derived calls from the PCR reads in MiXCR, one entry per CDR3 protein. The sample contains more than 120,000 distinct CDR3 sequences, 7.5% to 9% of which appear only once. A word on this clonotype: Its matching antigen is unknown.

This sample comprised PBMCs, mostly from graft donor cells, obtained 180 days after TCRalphabeta/CD19-depleted stem cell transplant. The sequence derives from a female patient aged 2-9 years who had a stem cell transplant for congenital amegakaryocytic thrombocytopenia, so the T cells may come from the graft donor.

The CDR3 loop is CASSPRTDMNTEAFF. The CDR3 region has the DNA TGTGCCAGCAGTCCTAGGACCGATATGAACACTGAAGCTTTCTTT. This chain links TRBV12-3 or TRBV12-4 with TRBJ1-1; D call uncertain. The CDR3 loop spans 15 amino acids. Deletions cut 5 bases from V and 0 bases from J, with 13 bases between.